This is a list of T cell receptor beta chains from one sample in a study of T cell responses to AZD1222 COVID-19 vaccine. Using immunoSEQ multiplex PCR, the repertoire was profiled, and TCRdb retains in-frame clones only, with some absent. The profile shows 130,000 or so clones, approximately 93% of them singletons. This material consisted of peripheral blood, taken on day 0 of AZD1222 vaccination. The receptors derive from an adult in good health. The CDR3 runs from the conserved cysteine through the conserved F or W. Each record gives: J gene, clone size, D gene, V gene, CDR3 protein, CDR3 DNA. The D gene is left open where the match is weak. Size is stated for part of the rows, as once, few or many counts, or as a class when the clone is expanded.

j_gene: TRBJ2-5; abundance: -; d_gene: TRBD2; v_gene: TRBV5-4; CDR3aa: CASSEAGRAPSGGETQYF; CDR3nt: TGTGCCAGCAGCGAGGCCGGCAGGGCGCCTAGCGGTGGGGAGACCCAGTACTTC
j_gene: TRBJ2-2; abundance: -; d_gene: -; v_gene: TRBV20-1; CDR3aa: CSASTVNTGELFF; CDR3nt: TGCAGTGCTAGTACAGTGAACACCGGGGAGCTGTTTTTT
j_gene: TRBJ2-3; abundance: -; d_gene: -; v_gene: TRBV28; CDR3aa: CASSTLIGGTDTQYF; CDR3nt: TGTGCCAGCAGTACCTTAATAGGAGGCACAGATACGCAGTATTTT
j_gene: TRBJ2-3; abundance: -; d_gene: TRBD2; v_gene: TRBV30; CDR3aa: CAWSVSGGAGDTQYF; CDR3nt: TGTGCCTGGAGTGTCAGCGGGGGGGCAGGAGATACGCAGTATTTT
j_gene: TRBJ2-7; abundance: once; d_gene: -; v_gene: TRBV4-2; CDR3aa: CASSQKNSATYEQYF; CDR3nt: TGTGCCAGCAGCCAAAAAAATAGCGCGACCTACGAGCAGTACTTC
j_gene: TRBJ1-1; abundance: -; d_gene: -; v_gene: TRBV6-1; CDR3aa: CASSESLQGRAFF; CDR3nt: TGTGCCAGCAGTGAAAGTTTGCAGGGAAGAGCTTTCTTT
j_gene: TRBJ1-5; abundance: few; d_gene: TRBD1; v_gene: TRBV12-3/TRBV12-4; CDR3aa: CASSRTGSQPQHF; CDR3nt: TGTGCCAGCAGTCGGACAGGGAGTCAGCCCCAGCATTTT
j_gene: TRBJ1-1; abundance: -; d_gene: -; v_gene: TRBV12-3/TRBV12-4; CDR3aa: CASSFRRGTEAFF; CDR3nt: TGTGCCAGCAGTTTCCGCCGGGGCACTGAAGCTTTCTTT
j_gene: TRBJ1-2; abundance: -; d_gene: TRBD1; v_gene: TRBV2; CDR3aa: CASKGQGIYGYTF; CDR3nt: TGTGCCAGCAAGGGACAGGGTATCTATGGCTACACCTTC
j_gene: TRBJ2-1; abundance: -; d_gene: -; v_gene: TRBV11-3; CDR3aa: CASSLGGTAGNEQFF; CDR3nt: TGTGCCAGCAGCTTAGGAGGCACTGCGGGGAATGAGCAGTTCTTC
j_gene: TRBJ2-3; abundance: -; d_gene: TRBD2; v_gene: TRBV7-9; CDR3aa: CASSPTSGRAPDTQYF; CDR3nt: TGTGCCAGCAGCCCTACTAGCGGGAGGGCCCCAGATACGCAGTATTTT
j_gene: TRBJ2-7; abundance: -; d_gene: TRBD1; v_gene: TRBV11-3; CDR3aa: CASSPRTGANYEQYF; CDR3nt: TGTGCCAGCAGCCCCCGGACAGGGGCCAACTACGAGCAGTACTTC
j_gene: TRBJ2-7; abundance: -; d_gene: -; v_gene: TRBV9; CDR3aa: CASSDGPDGYEQYF; CDR3nt: TGTGCCAGCAGCGACGGCCCAGATGGCTACGAGCAGTACTTC
j_gene: TRBJ1-5; abundance: -; d_gene: -; v_gene: TRBV4-1; CDR3aa: CASSRDISGDQPQHF; CDR3nt: TGCGCCAGCAGCCGGGACATCTCAGGGGATCAGCCCCAGCATTTT
j_gene: TRBJ2-5; abundance: -; d_gene: TRBD1; v_gene: TRBV4-1; CDR3aa: CASSQVGTGWETQYF; CDR3nt: TGCGCCAGCAGCCAAGTGGGGACAGGGTGGGAGACCCAGTACTTC
j_gene: TRBJ2-3; abundance: -; d_gene: TRBD2; v_gene: TRBV27; CDR3aa: CASMLAGESSDTQYF; CDR3nt: TGTGCCAGCATGCTAGCGGGGGAGTCGTCAGATACGCAGTATTTT
j_gene: TRBJ2-5; abundance: -; d_gene: -; v_gene: TRBV5-4; CDR3aa: CASSLDASPVETQYF; CDR3nt: TGTGCCAGCAGCTTGGATGCCAGCCCCGTCGAGACCCAGTACTTC
j_gene: TRBJ1-1; abundance: -; d_gene: -; v_gene: TRBV7-3; CDR3aa: CASSLQVKTEAFF; CDR3nt: TGTGCCAGCAGCCTACAGGTTAAGACTGAAGCTTTCTTT
j_gene: TRBJ1-1; abundance: -; d_gene: TRBD1; v_gene: TRBV6-5; CDR3aa: CASRTHQGAGTEAFF; CDR3nt: TGTGCCAGCAGAACCCATCAGGGGGCGGGGACTGAAGCTTTCTTT
j_gene: TRBJ2-7; abundance: -; d_gene: -; v_gene: TRBV4-3; CDR3aa: CASSQDVVGAGSSYEQYF; CDR3nt: TGCGCCAGCAGCCAAGATGTGGTTGGGGCAGGGAGCTCCTACGAGCAGTACTTC
j_gene: TRBJ1-4; abundance: -; d_gene: -; v_gene: TRBV5-4; CDR3aa: CASSLKSGNEKLFF; CDR3nt: TGTGCCAGCAGCTTGAAGTCAGGAAATGAAAAACTGTTTTTT
j_gene: TRBJ1-2; abundance: -; d_gene: -; v_gene: TRBV30; CDR3aa: CAWVLLAKGYGYTF; CDR3nt: TGTGCCTGGGTGTTGCTGGCCAAGGGGTATGGCTACACCTTC
j_gene: TRBJ1-1; abundance: -; d_gene: TRBD1; v_gene: TRBV7-9; CDR3aa: CASSWTGGERNTEAFF; CDR3nt: TGTGCCAGCAGCTGGACAGGGGGCGAAAGGAACACTGAAGCTTTCTTT
j_gene: TRBJ2-7; abundance: -; d_gene: TRBD1; v_gene: TRBV7-2; CDR3aa: CASSVFPGTGTYEQYF; CDR3nt: TGTGCCAGCAGCGTATTCCCCGGGACAGGGACCTACGAGCAGTACTTC
j_gene: TRBJ1-2; abundance: -; d_gene: -; v_gene: TRBV9; CDR3aa: CASSVAGLDGYGYTF; CDR3nt: TGTGCCAGCAGCGTAGCGGGTTTGGACGGCTATGGCTACACCTTC
j_gene: TRBJ2-3; abundance: -; d_gene: TRBD2; v_gene: TRBV27; CDR3aa: CASSLRLAKDTQYF; CDR3nt: TGTGCCAGCAGTTTAAGACTAGCGAAAGATACGCAGTATTTT
j_gene: TRBJ2-2; abundance: -; d_gene: -; v_gene: TRBV5-6; CDR3aa: CASSLALQGNTGELFF; CDR3nt: TGTGCCAGCAGCTTGGCCTTACAGGGGAACACCGGGGAGCTGTTTTTT
j_gene: TRBJ2-1; abundance: -; d_gene: -; v_gene: TRBV12-3/TRBV12-4; CDR3aa: CASTRSWGLPQFF; CDR3nt: TGTGCCAGCACTCGTTCATGGGGCCTCCCCCAGTTCTTC
j_gene: TRBJ2-6; abundance: -; d_gene: TRBD1; v_gene: TRBV2; CDR3aa: CASNGDRNSGANVLTF; CDR3nt: TGTGCCAGCAACGGGGACAGGAACTCTGGGGCCAACGTCCTGACTTTC
j_gene: TRBJ1-2; abundance: -; d_gene: -; v_gene: TRBV6-5; CDR3aa: CASSYSGGLSTF; CDR3nt: TGTGCCAGCAGTTATTCGGGTGGTCTTTCCACCTTC
j_gene: TRBJ2-6; abundance: -; d_gene: -; v_gene: TRBV30; CDR3aa: CAWSGAGTSTSGANVLTF; CDR3nt: TGTGCCTGGAGTGGGGCAGGGACATCAACCTCTGGGGCCAACGTCCTGACTTTC
j_gene: TRBJ2-5; abundance: -; d_gene: -; v_gene: TRBV5-1; CDR3aa: CASSPGRTQETQYF; CDR3nt: TGCGCCAGCAGTCCGGGACGTACACAAGAGACCCAGTACTTC
j_gene: TRBJ2-3; abundance: once; d_gene: TRBD2; v_gene: TRBV19; CDR3aa: CASRSLAGLSTDTQYF; CDR3nt: TGTGCCAGTAGATCGTTAGCGGGACTTAGCACAGATACGCAGTATTTT
j_gene: TRBJ2-3; abundance: -; d_gene: -; v_gene: TRBV30; CDR3aa: CAWSGGPTDTQYF; CDR3nt: TGTGCCTGGAGTGGAGGGCCCACAGATACGCAGTATTTT
j_gene: TRBJ1-1; abundance: few; d_gene: -; v_gene: TRBV10-1; CDR3aa: CASSVREGAEAFF; CDR3nt: TGCGCCAGCAGTGTTCGGGAGGGGGCTGAAGCTTTCTTT
j_gene: TRBJ2-1; abundance: -; d_gene: -; v_gene: TRBV19; CDR3aa: CASTPEYGEQFF; CDR3nt: TGTGCCAGTACCCCAGAGTACGGTGAGCAGTTCTTC
j_gene: TRBJ1-3; abundance: -; d_gene: -; v_gene: TRBV7-2; CDR3aa: CASSPSGNTIYF; CDR3nt: TGTGCCAGCAGCCCCTCTGGAAACACCATATATTTT
j_gene: TRBJ2-5; abundance: -; d_gene: -; v_gene: TRBV5-1; CDR3aa: CASSLAGAKTQYF; CDR3nt: TGCGCCAGCAGCTTAGCAGGGGCCAAGACCCAGTACTTC
j_gene: TRBJ2-1; abundance: -; d_gene: -; v_gene: TRBV28; CDR3aa: CASSLLRAANEQFF; CDR3nt: TGTGCCAGCAGTCTACTCAGGGCCGCGAATGAGCAGTTCTTC
j_gene: TRBJ2-7; abundance: -; d_gene: -; v_gene: TRBV7-2; CDR3aa: CASSLRATTYEQYF; CDR3nt: TGTGCCAGCAGCCTCAGGGCCACCACTTACGAGCAGTACTTC
j_gene: TRBJ2-1; abundance: once; d_gene: TRBD2; v_gene: TRBV29-1; CDR3aa: CSVEAGANNEQFF; CDR3nt: TGCAGCGTCGAGGCGGGAGCAAACAATGAGCAGTTCTTC
j_gene: TRBJ2-1; abundance: -; d_gene: TRBD2; v_gene: TRBV5-4; CDR3aa: CASGASGSSYEQFF; CDR3nt: TGTGCCAGCGGAGCTAGCGGGAGTTCTTATGAGCAGTTCTTC
j_gene: TRBJ2-3; abundance: -; d_gene: TRBD2; v_gene: TRBV7-9; CDR3aa: CASSPASGEYTDTQYF; CDR3nt: TGTGCCAGCAGCCCAGCTAGCGGGGAATACACAGATACGCAGTATTTT
j_gene: TRBJ1-1; abundance: -; d_gene: -; v_gene: TRBV12-3/TRBV12-4; CDR3aa: CASSLKANTEAFF; CDR3nt: TGTGCCAGCAGTTTAAAGGCGAACACTGAAGCTTTCTTT
j_gene: TRBJ2-3; abundance: few; d_gene: -; v_gene: TRBV12-5; CDR3aa: CASGLSADLTDTQYF; CDR3nt: TGTGCTAGTGGTTTATCAGCGGACCTCACAGATACGCAGTATTTT
j_gene: TRBJ2-1; abundance: -; d_gene: -; v_gene: TRBV4-3; CDR3aa: CASSQDRGGTGHEQFF; CDR3nt: TGCGCCAGCAGCCAAGATCGGGGCGGGACTGGGCATGAGCAGTTCTTC